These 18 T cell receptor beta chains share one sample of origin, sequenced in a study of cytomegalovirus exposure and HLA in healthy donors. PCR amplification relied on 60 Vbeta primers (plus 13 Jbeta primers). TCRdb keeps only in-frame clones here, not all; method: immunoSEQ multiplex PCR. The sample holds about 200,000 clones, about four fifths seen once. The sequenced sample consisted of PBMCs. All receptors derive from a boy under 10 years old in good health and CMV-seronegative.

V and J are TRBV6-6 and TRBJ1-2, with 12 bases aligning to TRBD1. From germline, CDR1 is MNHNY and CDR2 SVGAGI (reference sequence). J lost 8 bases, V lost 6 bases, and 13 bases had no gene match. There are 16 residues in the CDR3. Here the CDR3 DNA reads TGTGCCAGCAGATCTCACTCGGGACAGGGGGCGGGGGGCTACACCTTC. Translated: CASRSHSGQGAGGYTF.

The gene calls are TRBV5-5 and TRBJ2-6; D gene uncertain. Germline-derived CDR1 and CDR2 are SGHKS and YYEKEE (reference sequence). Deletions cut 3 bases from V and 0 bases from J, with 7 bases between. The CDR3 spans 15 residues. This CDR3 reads CASSWHLSGANVLTF. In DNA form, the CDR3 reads TGTGCCAGCAGCTGGCACCTCTCTGGGGCCAACGTCCTGACTTTC.

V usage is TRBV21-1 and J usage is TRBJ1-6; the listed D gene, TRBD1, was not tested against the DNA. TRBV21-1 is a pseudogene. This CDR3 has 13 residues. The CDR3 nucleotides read TGTGCCACCTCGGGACAGCGAAATTCACCCCTCCACTTT. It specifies CATSGQRNSPLHF.

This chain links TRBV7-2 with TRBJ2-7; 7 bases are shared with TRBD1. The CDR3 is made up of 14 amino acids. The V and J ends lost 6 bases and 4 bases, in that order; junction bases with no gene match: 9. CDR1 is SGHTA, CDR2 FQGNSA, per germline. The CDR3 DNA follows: TGTGCCAGCAGTCCCGACAGGGCTATATACGAGCAGTACTTC. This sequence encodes CASSPDRAIYEQYF.

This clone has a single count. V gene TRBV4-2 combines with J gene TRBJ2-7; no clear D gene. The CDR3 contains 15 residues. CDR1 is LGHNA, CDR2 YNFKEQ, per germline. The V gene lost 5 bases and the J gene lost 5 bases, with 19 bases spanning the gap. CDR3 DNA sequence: TGTGCCAGCAGCTATCTTTGGGCAGAGAACGACGAGCAGTACTTC. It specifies CASSYLWAENDEQYF.

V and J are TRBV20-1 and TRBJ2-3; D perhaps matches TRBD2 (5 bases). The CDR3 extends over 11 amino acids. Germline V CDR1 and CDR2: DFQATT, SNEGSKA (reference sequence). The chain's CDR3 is CSRQRADTQYF. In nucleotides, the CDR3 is TGCAGCCGCCAGAGGGCAGATACGCAGTATTTT.

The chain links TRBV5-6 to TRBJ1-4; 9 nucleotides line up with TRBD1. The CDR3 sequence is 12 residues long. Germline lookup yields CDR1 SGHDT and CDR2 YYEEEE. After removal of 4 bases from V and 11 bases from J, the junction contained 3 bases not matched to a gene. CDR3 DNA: TGTGCCAGCAGCCCGGGGACAGGGAAACTGTTTTTT. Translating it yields CASSPGTGKLFF.

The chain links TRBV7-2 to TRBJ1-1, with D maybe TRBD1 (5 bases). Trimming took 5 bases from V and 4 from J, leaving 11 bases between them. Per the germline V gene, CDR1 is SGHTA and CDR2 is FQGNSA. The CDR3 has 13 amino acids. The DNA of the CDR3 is TGTGCCAGCAGCCCGAGAAGGGGCACTGAAGCTTTCTTT. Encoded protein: CASSPRRGTEAFF.

CDR3 DNA: TGTGCCAGCAGCCTCTGGCCAATGAACACTGAAGCTTTCTTT. Its protein product is CASSLWPMNTEAFF. The J gene is TRBJ1-1, the V gene TRBV7-2; no firm D call. V was shortened by 5 bases and J by 0 bases, with 10 bases between the two germline ends. Germline CDR1 reads SGHTA; CDR2 reads FQGNSA. CDR3 length equals 14 residues.

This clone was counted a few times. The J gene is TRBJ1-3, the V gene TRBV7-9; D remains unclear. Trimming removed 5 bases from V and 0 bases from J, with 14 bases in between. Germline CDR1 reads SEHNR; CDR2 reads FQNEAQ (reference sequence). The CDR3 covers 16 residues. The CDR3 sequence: CASSLQSARSGNTIYF. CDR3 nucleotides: TGTGCCAGCAGCCTTCAAAGCGCCCGCTCTGGAAACACCATATATTTT.

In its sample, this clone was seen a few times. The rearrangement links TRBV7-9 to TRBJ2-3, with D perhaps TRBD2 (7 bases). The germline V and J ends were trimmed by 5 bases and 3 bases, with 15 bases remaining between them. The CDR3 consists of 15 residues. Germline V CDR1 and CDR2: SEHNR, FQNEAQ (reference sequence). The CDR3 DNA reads TGTGCCAGCAGCCCTACTGGGGGGGCGACAGATACGCAGTATTTT. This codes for CASSPTGGATDTQYF.

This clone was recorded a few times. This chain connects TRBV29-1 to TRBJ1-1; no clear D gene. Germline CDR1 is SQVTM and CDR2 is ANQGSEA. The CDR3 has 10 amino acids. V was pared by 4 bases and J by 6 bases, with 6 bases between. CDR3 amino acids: CSVGGAEAFF. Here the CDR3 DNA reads TGCAGCGTTGGGGGAGCTGAAGCTTTCTTT.

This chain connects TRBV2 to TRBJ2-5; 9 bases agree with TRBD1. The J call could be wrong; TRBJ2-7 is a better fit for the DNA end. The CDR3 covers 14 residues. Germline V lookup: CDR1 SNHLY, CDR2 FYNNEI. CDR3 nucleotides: TGTGCCAGCAGCGTGGACAGGGGCATCTACGAGCAGTACTTC. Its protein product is CASSVDRGIYEQYF.

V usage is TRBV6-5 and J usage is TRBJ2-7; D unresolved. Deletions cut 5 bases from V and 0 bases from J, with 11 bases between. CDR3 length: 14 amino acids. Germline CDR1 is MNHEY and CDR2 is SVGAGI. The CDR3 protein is CASSPDTVSYEQYF. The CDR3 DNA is TGTGCCAGCAGTCCCGACACGGTCTCCTACGAGCAGTACTTC.

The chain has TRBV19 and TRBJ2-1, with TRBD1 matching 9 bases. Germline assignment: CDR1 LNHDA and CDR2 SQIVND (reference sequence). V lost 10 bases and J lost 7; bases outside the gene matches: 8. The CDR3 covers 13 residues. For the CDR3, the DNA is TGTGCCACGAGACAGGGGGGTAGAAATGAGCAGTTCTTC. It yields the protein CATRQGGRNEQFF.

The CDR3 nucleotides read TGCGCCAGCAATACAGGGTCAGGTCCAGAATATGGCTACACCTTC. Its translation is CASNTGSGPEYGYTF. The chain is built from TRBV5-1 and TRBJ1-2, with D possibly TRBD1 on 6 matching bases. CDR3 size: 15 residues. Germline V lookup: CDR1 SGHRS, CDR2 YFSETQ. The V and J ends lost 6 bases and 5 bases respectively, with 20 bases between them.

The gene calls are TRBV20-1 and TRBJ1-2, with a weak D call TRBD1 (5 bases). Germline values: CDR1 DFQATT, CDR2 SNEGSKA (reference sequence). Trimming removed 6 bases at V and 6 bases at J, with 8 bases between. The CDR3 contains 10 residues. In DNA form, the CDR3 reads TGCAGTGCCCAGGGTAATGGCTACACCTTC. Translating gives CSAQGNGYTF.

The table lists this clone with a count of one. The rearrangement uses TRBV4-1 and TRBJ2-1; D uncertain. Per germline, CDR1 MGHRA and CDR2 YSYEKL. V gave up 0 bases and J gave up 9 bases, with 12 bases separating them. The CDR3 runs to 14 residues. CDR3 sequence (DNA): TGCGCCAGCAGCCAAGACGTGAGGTCTAGTGAGCAGTTCTTC. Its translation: CASSQDVRSSEQFF.